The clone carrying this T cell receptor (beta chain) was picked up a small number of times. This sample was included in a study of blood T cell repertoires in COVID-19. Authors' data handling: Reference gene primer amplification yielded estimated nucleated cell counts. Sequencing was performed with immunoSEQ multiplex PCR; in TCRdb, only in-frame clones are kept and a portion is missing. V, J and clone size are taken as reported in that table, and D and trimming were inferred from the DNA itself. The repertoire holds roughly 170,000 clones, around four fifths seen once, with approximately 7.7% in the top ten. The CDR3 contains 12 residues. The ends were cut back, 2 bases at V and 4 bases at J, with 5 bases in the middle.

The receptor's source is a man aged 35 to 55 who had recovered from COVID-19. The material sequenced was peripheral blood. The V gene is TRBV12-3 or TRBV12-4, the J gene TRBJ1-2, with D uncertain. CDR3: CASSLSVYGYTF. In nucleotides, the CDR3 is TGTGCCAGCAGTTTATCGGTCTATGGCTACACCTTC.